This T cell receptor (beta chain) was documented in a study of CD8 T cells in ankylosing spondylitis. Whole-study findings and limits: Disease-linked clones proved CD8+ and comparatively uncommon in peripheral blood.

This CDR3 spans 17 amino acids. The V segment lost 0 bases and the J segment 6 bases; nucleotides outside the gene matches: 10. CDR1 is LGHNA and CDR2 is YNFKEQ in the germline V gene. TCRdb analysed the 5' RACE reads with MiXCR anew, one entry per CDR3 protein. The profile shows a few hundred thousand distinct CDR3 sequences, around 25% of them singletons. As concerns this clonotype: Its antigen is still unknown.

The chain couples TRBV4-2 to TRBJ1-2, with 10 bases matching TRBD1. This TCR was recovered from a male donor with ankylosing spondylitis or in good health (not recorded which). Sequenced input: blood, either unsorted or a sorted T cell fraction (not recorded which). The CDR3 spells CASSQDSVDRGMDGYTF. CDR3 sequence (DNA): TGTGCCAGCAGCCAAGATAGCGTGGACAGGGGGATGGATGGCTACACCTTC.